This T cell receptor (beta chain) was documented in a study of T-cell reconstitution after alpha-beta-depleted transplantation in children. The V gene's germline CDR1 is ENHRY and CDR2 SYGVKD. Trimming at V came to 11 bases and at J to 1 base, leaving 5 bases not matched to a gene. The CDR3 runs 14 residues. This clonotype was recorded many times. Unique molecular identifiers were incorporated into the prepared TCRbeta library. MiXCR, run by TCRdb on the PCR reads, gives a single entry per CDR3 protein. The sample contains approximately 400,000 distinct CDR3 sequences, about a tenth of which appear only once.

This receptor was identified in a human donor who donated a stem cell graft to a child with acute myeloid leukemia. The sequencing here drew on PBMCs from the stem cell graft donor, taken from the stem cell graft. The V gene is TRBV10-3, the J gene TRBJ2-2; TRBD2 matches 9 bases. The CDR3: CAGRLAVNTGELFF. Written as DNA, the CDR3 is TGTGCCGGCAGACTAGCGGTGAACACCGGGGAGCTGTTTTTT.